This T cell receptor (beta chain) was profiled in a study of blood T cell repertoires in COVID-19. The wider study: The United States, Italy and Spain supplied acute and convalescent COVID-19 samples. PBMCs, B-cell-depleted T cells, or T cells provided the cDNA or gDNA that made up the material.

V was pared by 0 bases and J by 7 bases, with 7 bases between. This CDR3 is built from 12 residues. Germline V gene lookup returns CDR1 SGHDT and CDR2 YYEEEE. Profiled with immunoSEQ multiplex PCR; TCRdb holds only in-frame clones, not every one. This repertoire shows about 400,000 clones, around 87% found once; its top ten account for roughly 3.1%. The receptor's source is a human donor in a cohort sampled during active COVID-19. The chain employs TRBV5-6 and TRBJ2-5; D is undetermined. Material for sequencing was peripheral blood. The CDR3, as DNA: TGTGCCAGCAGCTTGGCTTCAGGGACCCAGTACTTC. Protein sequence: CASSLASGTQYF.